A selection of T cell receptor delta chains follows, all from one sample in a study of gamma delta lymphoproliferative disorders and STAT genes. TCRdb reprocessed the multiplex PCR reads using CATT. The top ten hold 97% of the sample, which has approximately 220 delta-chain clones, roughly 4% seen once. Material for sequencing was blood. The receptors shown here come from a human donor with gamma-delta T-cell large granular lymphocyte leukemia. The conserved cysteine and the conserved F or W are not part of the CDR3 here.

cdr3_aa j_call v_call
ALGDLSYLGDNLCTDKLI TRDJ1 TRDV1
ACDTGKMKPRGNKDKLI TRDJ1 TRDV2
AYRSSFSLHCLGDPFSDKLI TRDJ1 TRAV38-2/DV8
ALGVLLPTSKMGDTRDKLI TRDJ1 TRDV1
ALGELSPTWGICPGTDKLI TRDJ1 TRDV1
SVLLCSKGYFPSTGGCITDKLI TRDJ1 TRAV29/DV5
ALGDPFYVRWGIPKLI TRDJ1 TRDV1
ACDSILGDTRTDKLI TRDJ1 TRDV2
AFPLPSYELGDTDKLI TRDJ1 TRDV3
ACDTYWGKSSWDTRQMF TRDJ3 TRDV2
ALGELHIVEGPRRTDKLI TRDJ1 TRDV1
ALGELILRLGDGSDKLI TRDJ1 TRDV1
AIRERWRVLLLCLSARVRRDKLI TRDJ1 TRDV2
ALGERHDGPSTYWGIPDTDKLI TRDJ1 TRDV1
ALGELRGRTGGSDKLI TRDJ1 TRDV1
ACDPLLGDTMMYTDKLI TRDJ1 TRDV2
ASSFLGDTRGTDKLI TRDJ1 TRDV3
ALRPRVGGLRYTDKLI TRDJ1 TRDV1
ASSYFALLGGSYTDKLI TRDJ1 TRDV3
ACDMTSGSSWDTRQMF TRDJ3 TRDV2
ACDMVGDPYTDKLI TRDJ1 TRDV2
AASFPVPWGIHTDKLI TRDJ1 TRAV29/DV5
AYRRTVPRTGGDSSWDTRQMF TRDJ3 TRAV38-2/DV8
ALGEIPLVLGDGDKLI TRDJ1 TRDV1
ACDPLLGDPPRKLI TRDJ1 TRDV2
ALGPKVSYSTLLGDTDKLI TRDJ1 TRDV1
ALGERTRGRGNTDKLI TRDJ1 TRDV1
ACDTGPTWAELI TRDJ1 TRDV2
ACDTTLGGLYTDKLI TRDJ1 TRDV2
ACDTGNRGPRGNPLI TRDJ1 TRDV2
ACDTVSAGGTYTDKLI TRDJ1 TRDV2
ALGEPTPASPYWHTDKLI TRDJ1 TRDV1
ALGELTIGTGGYAYRGLI TRDJ1 TRDV1
AMREGIHLPEELGADKLI TRDJ1 TRAV14/DV4
ACDTQLGDTPWDTRQMF TRDJ3 TRDV2
ACDTVSPTLSTGGPQHNTDKLI TRDJ1 TRDV2
ALGPTRFTFLSLGPGSMYTDKLI TRDJ1 TRDV1
ACDTVWGIPDSWDTRQMF TRDJ3 TRDV2